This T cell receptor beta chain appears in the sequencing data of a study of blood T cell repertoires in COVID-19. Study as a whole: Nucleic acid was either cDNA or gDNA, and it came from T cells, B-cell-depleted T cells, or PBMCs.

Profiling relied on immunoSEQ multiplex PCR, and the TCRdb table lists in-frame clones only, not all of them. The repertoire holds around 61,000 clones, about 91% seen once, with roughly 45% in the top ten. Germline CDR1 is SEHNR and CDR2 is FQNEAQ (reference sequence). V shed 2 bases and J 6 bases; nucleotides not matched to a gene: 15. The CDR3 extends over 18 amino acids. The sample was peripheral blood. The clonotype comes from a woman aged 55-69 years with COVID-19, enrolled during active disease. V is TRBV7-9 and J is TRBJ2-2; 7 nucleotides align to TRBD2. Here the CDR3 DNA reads TGTGCCAGCAGCTTACTGAGGAACGGGGGGAAATCGCCCGGGGAGCTGTTTTTT. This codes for CASSLLRNGGKSPGELFF.